These T cell receptor beta chains were read from a single sample in a study of T-cell reconstitution after alpha-beta-depleted transplantation in children. Each CDR3 protein gets one entry after TCRdb re-called the PCR reads with MiXCR. The sample holds about 420,000 distinct CDR3 sequences, about a sixth seen once. The sequencing used PBMCs, mostly from graft donor cells, collected 360 days after TCRalphabeta/CD19-depleted stem cell transplant. The receptor source for this set is a boy under two years old who had a stem cell transplant for Wiskott-Aldrich syndrome, so the T cells may come from the graft donor. The CDR3 runs from the conserved cysteine through the conserved F or W. A D gene is named only where the DNA matches it firmly. The size field is filled for only some rows; it gives once, few, many or a size class.

clone_size j_call d_call v_call cdr3_nt cdr3_aa
few TRBJ2-3 NA TRBV5-1 TGCGCCAGCAGCTTCCCCGCAAGCACAGATACGCAGTATTTT CASSFPASTDTQYF
few TRBJ1-1 TRBD1 TRBV7-2 TGTGCCAGCAGCTTAGCCGTCAGGGGGACCTCCAACACTGAAGCTTTCTTT CASSLAVRGTSNTEAFF
few TRBJ2-2 NA TRBV5-1 TGCGCCAGCAGCTTGACACCTTCCGCGAACACCGGGGAGCTGTTTTTT CASSLTPSANTGELFF
NA TRBJ1-2 NA TRBV20-1 TGCAGTGCCTCGGACTCGGGGCGCTATGGCTACACCTTC CSASDSGRYGYTF
NA TRBJ2-2 NA TRBV4-2 TGTGCCCATTCATCCGACCCCGGCGCCGGGGAGCTGTTTTTT CAHSSDPGAGELFF
NA TRBJ2-3 NA TRBV7-6 TGTCCCCTCTGCTGGGTTGCGCGGGGTTTCCTAGGCACAGATACGCAGTATTTT CPLCWVARGFLGTDTQYF
NA TRBJ2-5 NA TRBV28 TGTGCCAGCAGTAAAAGCGGGTCAGAGACCCAGTACTTC CASSKSGSETQYF
NA TRBJ2-5 NA TRBV29-1 TGCAGCGTTCAAGGACCCGCGGGGACCCAGTACTTC CSVQGPAGTQYF
NA TRBJ2-1 NA TRBV7-8 TGTGCCAGCAGCTTAGCGGAGGATATCAATGAGCAGTTCTTC CASSLAEDINEQFF
few TRBJ1-6 NA TRBV15 TGTGCCACCAGCAGAAGGGATTCACCCCTCCACTTT CATSRRDSPLHF
few TRBJ2-2 TRBD1 TRBV5-1 TGCGCCAGCAGCTCAACACCCGACAGGGTGGTCGGGGAGCTGTTTTTT CASSSTPDRVVGELFF
many TRBJ2-7 NA TRBV7-9 TGTGCCAGCAGCACTCAGGGGTATGAGCAGTACTTC CASSTQGYEQYF
few TRBJ2-7 NA TRBV5-1 TGCGCCAGCAGACTAGGGGATCCTCTCTCCTACGAGCAGTACTTC CASRLGDPLSYEQYF
NA TRBJ2-5 NA TRBV27 TGTGCCAGCAGCCCGGGACCTCCCCGAGAGACCCAGTACTTC CASSPGPPRETQYF
few TRBJ2-4 NA TRBV12-3/TRBV12-4 TGTGCCAGCAGTTCCGTAGTCCGAACGAAAAACATTCAGTACTTC CASSSVVRTKNIQYF
few TRBJ1-3 NA TRBV10-3 TGTGCCATCAGGGATATCGTCTCTGGAAACACCATATATTTT CAIRDIVSGNTIYF
few TRBJ2-7 NA TRBV20-1 TGCAGTGCTAGGGGACGGAACAATTACGAGCAGTACTTC CSARGRNNYEQYF
few TRBJ1-1 TRBD1 TRBV10-3 TGTGCCATCAGGCAGACAGGGGAGGACACTGAAGCTTTCTTT CAIRQTGEDTEAFF
NA TRBJ2-1 NA TRBV11-2 TGTGCCAGCAGCTTAGATGGAAGGGGGGTAAATGAGCAGTTCTTC CASSLDGRGVNEQFF
NA TRBJ2-5 NA TRBV7-2 TGTGCCAGCAGCTCTAGAGCAGGGTTGGAGACCCAGTACTTC CASSSRAGLETQYF
many TRBJ1-2 NA TRBV24-1 TGTGCCACCTCGTTCGGAATAGGCTATGGCTACACCTTC CATSFGIGYGYTF
few TRBJ2-1 NA TRBV12-3/TRBV12-4 TGTGCCAGCAGTTTTTTAATTGGGGCGGCCTACAATGAGCAGTTCTTC CASSFLIGAAYNEQFF
NA TRBJ2-7 NA TRBV7-2 TGTGCCAGCAGCTCAGGTGCCTCTTACGAGCAGTACTTC CASSSGASYEQYF
NA TRBJ2-4 NA TRBV2 TGTGCCAGCAGTGGGAATTGGCCGGCGGTCATTAAAAACATTCAGTACTTC CASSGNWPAVIKNIQYF
NA TRBJ2-1 NA TRBV11-1 TGTGCCAGCAGCTTATCGCACCGTTCTTATGAGCAGTTCTTC CASSLSHRSYEQFF
many TRBJ2-7 NA TRBV20-1 TGCAGTGCTAGAGAAACTGGCTACGAGCAGTACTTC CSARETGYEQYF
few TRBJ2-7 TRBD1 TRBV4-3 TGCGCCAGCAGCCAAGAAACCGCAGGGACAGGTATCCACGAGCAGTACTTC CASSQETAGTGIHEQYF
NA TRBJ2-3 NA TRBV7-2 TGTGCCAGCAGCTTCAACAGGGGGGGGACAGATACGCAGTATTTT CASSFNRGGTDTQYF
few TRBJ2-2 TRBD1 TRBV20-1 TGCAGTGCTAGTATGATTGGGACAGGGAGGTCCGGGGAGCTGTTTTTT CSASMIGTGRSGELFF
many TRBJ2-3 NA TRBV5-1 TGCGCCAGCAGCTTGGGGGGCGGACCCACAGATACGCAGTATTTT CASSLGGGPTDTQYF
NA TRBJ1-2 NA TRBV29-1 TGCAGCGTTGGAGGGGGGTCGGGCTACACCTTC CSVGGGSGYTF
few TRBJ2-5 TRBD2 TRBV6-4 TGTGCCAGCAGTGACTCAGAAAAGAAGACTAGCGGCAAAGAGACCCAGTACTTC CASSDSEKKTSGKETQYF
few TRBJ2-2 NA TRBV6-6 TGTGCCAGCAGTTGGTGGGGTATCGGGGAGCTGTTTTTT CASSWWGIGELFF
NA TRBJ2-3 NA TRBV6-1 TGTGCCAGCAGTGCCGCTATACGCCCGAGACTAGTTCCAGATACGCAGTATTTT CASSAAIRPRLVPDTQYF
NA TRBJ2-2 TRBD2 TRBV12-3/TRBV12-4 TGTGCCAGCAGTTTAGGTAGCGGGGCCGGCGGGGAGCTGTTTTTT CASSLGSGAGGELFF
NA TRBJ2-5 NA TRBV29-1 TGCAGCGGGTGTCCCACAGGTCAAGAGACCCAGTACTTC CSGCPTGQETQYF
few TRBJ2-7 TRBD1 TRBV7-9 TGTGCCAGCAGCTTAAGGGACAGGGGGCCCCCCGGGGAGCAGTACTTC CASSLRDRGPPGEQYF
NA TRBJ2-3 TRBD1 TRBV6-1 TGTGCCAGCGGCCCCCGGGACAGTGGGGGAGATACGCAGTATTTT CASGPRDSGGDTQYF
NA TRBJ2-7 NA TRBV11-3 TGTGCCAGCAGCTTAGGGGCGATGCAGCACGAGCAGTACTTC CASSLGAMQHEQYF
NA TRBJ2-1 NA TRBV4-1 TGCGCCAGCAGCCAATATGCGACTGGCCTGGGCCTCGAGCAGTTCTTC CASSQYATGLGLEQFF
few TRBJ2-1 TRBD2 TRBV24-1 TGTGCCACCAGTGTAAGGGAGGGGTATGAGCAGTTCTTC CATSVREGYEQFF
NA TRBJ2-1 TRBD2 TRBV7-2 TGTGCCAGCAGCTTAAAGAGCGGGGGGCCCGGTTACAATGAGCAGTTCTTC CASSLKSGGPGYNEQFF
few TRBJ2-5 TRBD2 TRBV7-9 TGTGCCAGCAGCTTAGAAGCTAGCGGGGGGTTTCAAGAGACCCAGTACTTC CASSLEASGGFQETQYF